This T cell receptor beta chain was recovered during a study of cytomegalovirus exposure and HLA in healthy donors. Regarding the study as a whole: Specificity of a few CMV-associated chains for CMV antigens was verified in vitro.

PCR was performed using 60 Vbeta and 13 Jbeta primers. The data were produced by immunoSEQ multiplex PCR, yet TCRdb's version contains in-frame clones alone and is incomplete. The sample contains 90,000 to 100,000 clones, roughly 80% of which appear only once. V lost 1 base to trimming and J lost 6 bases; unmatched junction nucleotides: 5. Germline CDR1 reads SGHRS; CDR2 reads YFSETQ. The CDR3 sequence is 15 residues long. Remarks on this clone: The antigen is not known.

The chain has TRBV5-1 and TRBJ2-2, with 8 bases lining up with TRBD1. This TCR was recovered from a man in his sixties in good health and CMV-seropositive. Sequencing was carried out using PBMCs. For the CDR3, the DNA is TGCGCCAGCAGCTTGCAGGGGGCGCACGCCGGGGAGCTGTTTTTT. Amino acids: CASSLQGAHAGELFF.